The 21 T cell receptor beta chains reported below all come from one sample, sequenced in a study of T cell responses to AZD1222 COVID-19 vaccine (dated by TCRdb to about 2021). Library method: the immunoSEQ multiplex PCR assay. This immuneACCESS table, as held by TCRdb, lists in-frame sequences with V and J called but not all clones. Of the missing ones, under half trace to an unresolved V gene in checked studies; the others have no known cause. The sample table records approximately 120,000 clones; around 89% of these occur just once. Together, the top ten hold approximately 12% of the sample. The sample's time point label, in plain terms: baseline before first vaccination. The sample's treatment or condition label is to be understood as: meningococcal conjugate vaccine given as trial control. This material consisted of peripheral blood, taken on day 0 of MenACWY control vaccination. These receptor sequences come from an adult in good health.

The rearrangement uses TRBV10-3 and TRBJ1-1; D not certain. The CDR3 runs 11 residues. Trimming removed 10 bases at V and 1 base at J, with 7 bases between. Germline CDR1 ENHRY, CDR2 SYGVKD. The CDR3 is CASHENTEAFF. CDR3 nucleotide sequence: TGTGCCAGTCACGAGAACACTGAAGCTTTCTTT.

The chain joins TRBV5-6 to TRBJ2-2, with 12 bases that match TRBD2. The germline V gene encodes CDR1 SGHDT and CDR2 YYEEEE. The V and J ends lost 3 bases and 4 bases, in that order; junction bases with no gene match: 4. The CDR3 spans 16 residues. The CDR3 nucleotides are TGTGCCAGCAGCTCCCAGACTAGCGGGGGCACCGGGGAGCTGTTTTTT. This codes for CASSSQTSGGTGELFF.

The J gene is TRBJ2-7, the V gene TRBV10-3; tentatively, D is TRBD2 (6 bases). Germline CDR1 and CDR2: ENHRY and SYGVKD. The V and J ends lost 10 bases and 3 bases respectively, with 19 bases between them. The CDR3 has 14 residues. This CDR3 reads CATGAASASYEQYF. The CDR3 nucleotides are TGTGCCACCGGAGCGGCTAGCGCCAGCTACGAGCAGTACTTC.

The chain is built from TRBV7-2 and TRBJ1-3; D remains unclear. Trimming cost V 1 base and J 1 base, with 14 bases left between them. This CDR3 is 17 amino acids long. Per the germline V gene, CDR1 is SGHTA and CDR2 is FQGNSA. The CDR3 DNA reads TGTGCCAGCAGCTTAGTTTCGGCACCACAATCTGGAAACACCATATATTTT. Its translation: CASSLVSAPQSGNTIYF.

This chain connects TRBV5-4 to TRBJ2-3; D is perhaps TRBD2 (5 bases). Trimming took off 4 bases at V and 8 bases at J, with 11 bases between the two ends. The germline CDR1 and CDR2 sequences are SGHNT and YYREEE (reference sequence). There are 12 residues in the CDR3. The CDR3 reads CASSPDWSTQYF. Here the CDR3 DNA reads TGTGCCAGCAGCCCGGACTGGAGTACGCAGTATTTT. The entire variable domain, with the rest obtained from reference TRBV5-4 and TRBJ2-3, is as follows: ETGVTQSPTHLIKTRGQQVTLRCSSQSGHNTVSWYQQALGQGPQFIFQYYREEENGRGNFPPRFSGLQFPNYSSELNVNALELDDSALYLCASSPDWSTQYFGPGTRLTVL.

The chain uses TRBV15 and TRBJ2-3; a possible D gene is TRBD2 (6 bases). Looked up from germline, CDR1 is LNHNV and CDR2 is YYDKDF (reference sequence). Trimming shortened V by 5 bases and J by 1 base, and 10 bases separated the two germline ends. CDR3 length: 14 amino acids. In nucleotides, the CDR3 is TGTGCCACCAGCCAGCGGGCAGGCACAGATACGCAGTATTTT. Protein: CATSQRAGTDTQYF.

The rearrangement joins TRBV24-1 to TRBJ1-4, with D possibly TRBD1 on 6 matching bases. The germline V gene has CDR1 KGHDR and CDR2 SFDVKD. Trimming shortened V by 7 bases and J by 7 bases, and 12 bases separated the two germline ends. The CDR3 is 13 residues long. The CDR3 sequence: CATRGGSSEKLFF. The DNA of the CDR3 is TGTGCCACCAGAGGGGGATCCAGTGAAAAACTGTTTTTT.

This chain joins TRBV4-3 and TRBJ2-1; 8 nucleotides agree with TRBD2. After removal of 1 base from V and 8 bases from J, the junction contained 7 bases not matched to a gene. The CDR3 spans 15 residues. Germline V lookup: CDR1 LGHNA, CDR2 YSLEER. The CDR3, as DNA: TGCGCCAGCAGCCAAGCGTCGGGAGGGCCGGATGAGCAGTTCTTC. It translates to CASSQASGGPDEQFF.

This chain uses TRBV28 with TRBJ1-4, with 9 bases that match TRBD1. The CDR3 length is 16 residues. CDR1 and CDR2 from the germline V gene are MDHEN and SYDVKM. V was clipped by 8 bases and J by 8 bases; unmatched bases: 15. CDR3 in amino acids: CASGPGETGTGEKLFF. The DNA for the CDR3 is TGTGCCAGCGGCCCTGGGGAAACCGGGACAGGGGAAAAACTGTTTTTT. The full variable domain, its missing parts supplied by reference TRBV28 and TRBJ1-4, is DVKVTQSSRYLVKRTGEKVFLECVQDMDHENMFWYRQDPGLGLRLIYFSYDVKMKEKGDIPEGYSVSREKKERFSLILESASTNQTSMYLCASGPGETGTGEKLFFGSGTQLSVL.

The J gene is TRBJ2-3, the V gene TRBV7-3, with D perhaps matching TRBD2 (5 bases). V was shortened by 1 base and J by 10 bases, with 15 bases between the two germline ends. There are 14 residues in the CDR3. Germline values: CDR1 SGHTA, CDR2 FQGTGA. The CDR3 loop reads CASSLSGVEVPQYF. The CDR3 DNA is TGTGCCAGCAGCTTAAGTGGGGTGGAGGTCCCGCAGTATTTT.

The V and J genes are TRBV29-1 and TRBJ1-2; TRBD1 aligns across 8 bases. V lost 1 base, J lost 5 bases, and 9 bases stayed unmatched. Germline-derived CDR1 and CDR2 are SQVTM and ANQGSEA. The CDR3 is 15 residues long. For the CDR3, the DNA is TGCAGCGTTGAAGTAATCCAGGGGGCAGAGTATGGCTACACCTTC. It translates to CSVEVIQGAEYGYTF.

The chain carries TRBV4-3 and TRBJ2-1; 7 bases map to TRBD1. CDR3 size: 14 residues. The germline V gene has CDR1 LGHNA and CDR2 YSLEER. V lost 1 base, J lost 8 bases, and 5 bases stayed unmatched. Here the CDR3 DNA reads TGCGCCAGCAGCCAAGGCAGACAGGGCTATGAGCAGTTCTTC. Translation gives CASSQGRQGYEQFF.

The chain joins TRBV5-1 to TRBJ1-2, with D perhaps matching TRBD1 (5 bases). V lost 3 bases and J lost 5, with 17 bases in between. CDR1 is SGHRS and CDR2 is YFSETQ in the germline V gene. The CDR3 consists of 15 residues. The CDR3 loop is CASSSPSGGTYGYTF. The CDR3 DNA is TGCGCCAGCAGCTCGCCGAGCGGGGGAACATATGGCTACACCTTC.

The chain links TRBV18 to TRBJ1-2; TRBD1 aligns across 7 bases. CDR3 length: 14 amino acids. CDR1 KGHSH and CDR2 LQKENI come from the germline V gene. The V and J ends lost 2 bases and 4 bases, in that order; junction bases with no gene match: 4. The chain's CDR3 is CASSPEGAGYGYTF. The CDR3 nucleotides read TGTGCCAGCTCACCAGAGGGGGCGGGCTATGGCTACACCTTC.

V and J are TRBV15 and TRBJ1-2; 8 bases are a match to TRBD1. V lost 0 bases to trimming and J lost 4 bases; unmatched junction nucleotides: 4. This CDR3 has 15 amino acids. CDR1 LNHNV and CDR2 YYDKDF come from the germline V gene (reference sequence). The CDR3 bases are TGTGCCACCAGCAGAGATCAGGGGGCAAGCTATGGCTACACCTTC. Residues: CATSRDQGASYGYTF. The full variable domain, its missing parts supplied by reference TRBV15 and TRBJ1-2, is DAMVIQNPRYQVTQFGKPVTLSCSQTLNHNVMYWYQQKSSQAPKLLFHYYDKDFNNEADTPDNFQSRRPNTSFCFLDIRSPGLGDTAMYLCATSRDQGASYGYTFGSGTRLTVV.

The chain employs TRBV11-3 and TRBJ2-7, with D perhaps matching TRBD2 (5 bases). Germline V gene sequence: CDR1 SGHNT, CDR2 YENEEA. The CDR3 runs 14 residues. V lost 6 bases to trimming and J lost 5 bases, with 17 bases between them. The DNA of the CDR3 is TGTGCCAGCAGTTCGAGGGCACCTAGAAACGAGCAGTACTTC. It specifies CASSSRAPRNEQYF.

The chain carries TRBV21-1 and TRBJ2-7; TRBD1 is taken as the D call from the table, unchecked against the DNA. TRBV21-1 is reported as a pseudogene. The CDR3 totals 16 residues. The CDR3 is CASSKWAGQGTYEQYF. The CDR3 DNA reads as TGTGCCAGCAGCAAATGGGCAGGACAGGGTACCTACGAGCAGTACTTC.

The chain recombines TRBV6-5 with TRBJ1-1; 8 nucleotides align to TRBD1. The V and J ends lost 4 bases and 3 bases, in that order; junction bases with no gene match: 7. The V gene's germline CDR1 is MNHEY and CDR2 SVGAGI. The CDR3 runs 15 residues. The CDR3 protein is CASSSGQGGHTEAFF. CDR3 nucleotide sequence: TGTGCCAGCAGTTCCGGACAGGGAGGGCACACTGAAGCTTTCTTT.

This chain connects TRBV7-3 to TRBJ2-1; TRBD2 might be the D (5 bases). The V end lost 5 bases, the J end lost 8 bases, and 13 bases lay between the germline ends. The CDR3 totals 13 residues. Germline CDR1 reads SGHTA; CDR2 reads FQGTGA. In DNA form, the CDR3 reads TGTGCCAGCAGCCCTCGGGGTATCGATGAGCAGTTCTTC. It codes for CASSPRGIDEQFF.

This chain connects TRBV5-1 to TRBJ1-6; TRBD1 matches 8 bases. The CDR3 consists of 16 residues. Germline values: CDR1 SGHRS, CDR2 YFSETQ. V lost 5 bases, J lost 1 base, and 5 bases stayed unmatched. The CDR3 coding sequence is TGCGCCAGCAGGTTGACAGGGGAGTCCTATAATTCACCCCTCCACTTT. This codes for CASRLTGESYNSPLHF. Full variable domain (rest looked up from reference TRBV5-1 and TRBJ1-6): KAGVTQTPRYLIKTRGQQVTLSCSPISGHRSVSWYQQTPGQGLQFLFEYFSETQRNKGNFPGRFSGRQFSNSRSEMNVSTLELGDSALYLCASRLTGESYNSPLHFGNGTRLTVT.

This clone was recorded once. J is TRBJ2-2 and V is TRBV3-1 (or the pseudogene TRBV3-2); 7 bases match TRBD2. This CDR3 has 14 amino acids. V lost 4 bases, J lost 8 bases, and 7 bases stayed unmatched. Germline loops: CDR1 LGHDT, CDR2 YNNKEL (reference sequence). CDR3 in amino acids: CASSRGLVQGELFF. The DNA for the CDR3 is TGTGCCAGCAGCCGTGGACTAGTGCAAGGGGAGCTGTTTTTT.